The next 30 T cell receptor beta chains were all read from a single sample in a study of cytomegalovirus exposure and HLA in healthy donors. PCR employed 60 Vbeta and 13 Jbeta primers. Assay: immunoSEQ multiplex PCR; the TCRdb copy retains only in-frame clones and omits some. The table lists some 220,000 clones, 77% of them singletons. Sequenced material: PBMCs. The receptor set was obtained from a woman aged 55 to 70 in good health and CMV-seropositive.

The CDR3 DNA is TGTGCCAGCTCACAAGGACAGGGGGGATACAATGAGCAGTTCTTC. Translation gives CASSQGQGGYNEQFF. The rearrangement uses TRBV18 and TRBJ2-1, with 10 bases matching TRBD1. V trimming: 4 bases; J trimming: 4 bases; junction bases outside the gene matches: 4. The CDR3 is 15 amino acids. Germline V gene data show CDR1 as KGHSH and CDR2 as LQKENI.

The V and J genes are TRBV2 and TRBJ1-2, with D tentatively TRBD1 (6 bases). The CDR3 has 13 amino acids. V lost 10 bases to trimming and J lost 3 bases, with 15 bases between them. CDR1 and CDR2 (germline): SNHLY, FYNNEI. Here the CDR3 reads CATSTDSDYGYTF. CDR3 DNA sequence: TGTGCCACCTCAACGGACAGTGACTATGGCTACACCTTC. The whole variable domain, remainder taken from reference TRBV2 and TRBJ1-2, is EPEVTQTPSHQVTQMGQEVILRCVPISNHLYFYWYRQILGQKVEFLVSFYNNEISEKSEIFDDQFSVERPDGSNFTLKIRSTKLEDSAMYFCATSTDSDYGYTFGSGTRLTVV.

The chain joins TRBV5-1 to TRBJ2-2, with D possibly TRBD2 on 5 matching bases. This CDR3 comprises 15 residues. In germline, CDR1 is SGHRS, CDR2 YFSETQ. Trimming removed 4 bases at V and 5 bases at J, with 15 bases between. CDR3 residues: CASSPGSIGTGELFF. The CDR3 nucleotides are TGCGCCAGCAGCCCGGGGAGCATTGGGACCGGGGAGCTGTTTTTT. The variable domain in full, with the rest retrieved from reference TRBV5-1 and TRBJ2-2, is KAGVTQTPRYLIKTRGQQVTLSCSPISGHRSVSWYQQTPGQGLQFLFEYFSETQRNKGNFPGRFSGRQFSNSRSEMNVSTLELGDSALYLCASSPGSIGTGELFFGEGSRLTVL.

The chain employs TRBV6-5 and TRBJ1-1; a weak D match, TRBD1 (5 bases). CDR1 MNHEY and CDR2 SVGAGI come from the germline V gene. Trimming took 0 bases from V and 6 from J, leaving 11 bases between them. The CDR3 is 14 amino acids. CDR3 region: CASSYSRWGPEAFF. The CDR3 DNA reads TGTGCCAGCAGTTACTCGAGATGGGGCCCTGAAGCTTTCTTT.

V gene TRBV30 combines with J gene TRBJ2-1; TRBD2 matches at 8 bases. Germline lookup yields CDR1 GTSNPN and CDR2 SVGIG (reference sequence). J lost 6 bases, V lost 1 base, and 2 bases had no gene match. The CDR3 covers 13 residues. The CDR3 reads CAWSGGGPNEQFF. The CDR3 region has the DNA TGTGCCTGGAGTGGCGGGGGGCCCAATGAGCAGTTCTTC.

The J gene is TRBJ2-1, the V gene TRBV5-1; 9 nucleotides match TRBD2. CDR1 SGHRS and CDR2 YFSETQ come from the germline V gene. The length of the CDR3 is 16 residues. J lost 5 bases, V lost 5 bases, and 11 bases had no gene match. In DNA form, the CDR3 reads TGCGCCAGCAGGCATCCCTTGGCGGGGGGGAACAATGAGCAGTTCTTC. Translating it yields CASRHPLAGGNNEQFF.

CDR3 bases: TGTGCCAGCAGTTACTCTGACAGGCCGAACACTGAAGCTTTCTTT. It specifies CASSYSDRPNTEAFF. The chain uses TRBV6-5 and TRBJ1-1; TRBD1 might be the D (6 bases). Trimming took 0 bases from V and 1 from J, leaving 9 bases between them. The CDR3 sequence is 15 residues long. The germline gives CDR1 MNHEY, CDR2 SVGAGI.

This clone was counted a single time. This chain joins TRBV29-1 and TRBJ1-4; 8 nucleotides align to TRBD1. The J segment lost 8 bases and the V segment lost 2 bases, leaving 7 bases of the junction unmatched. The CDR3 is made up of 14 amino acids. Per germline, CDR1 SQVTM and CDR2 ANQGSEA. CDR3 coding DNA: TGCAGCGTTGAAAGGACAGGGTGGGGAGAAAAACTGTTTTTT. It codes for CSVERTGWGEKLFF.

A remark on this clone: At one end the junction does not follow the germline gene, possibly because of a read error. This sequence joins TRBV28 and TRBJ1-2, with a tentative D call TRBD1 (5 bases). The V gene's germline CDR1 is MDHEN and CDR2 SYDVKM. The CDR3 runs 16 residues. CDR3 protein: CASSLGGLTAAYSYTF. The CDR3 DNA reads as TGTGCCAGCAGTTTAGGAGGGTTGACAGCTGCCTATAGCTACACCTTC.

This chain links TRBV2 with TRBJ1-6, with D possibly TRBD1 on 6 matching bases. The germline V gene has CDR1 SNHLY and CDR2 FYNNEI. V was clipped by 4 bases and J by 4 bases, with 11 bases between them. This CDR3 is built from 15 residues. CDR3 protein: CASSVGTSYNSPLHF. In DNA, the CDR3 is TGTGCCAGCAGTGTCGGGACATCTTATAATTCACCCCTCCACTTT.

This clone showed up just a few times. This chain links TRBV5-1 with TRBJ2-7; TRBD2 matches 12 bases. V lost 0 bases to trimming and J lost 5 bases; unmatched junction nucleotides: 6. CDR3 length: 16 residues. The germline V gene has CDR1 SGHRS and CDR2 YFSETQ. The CDR3 sequence is CASSLGQTSGSHEQYF. CDR3 in DNA: TGCGCCAGCAGCTTGGGTCAGACTAGCGGGAGCCACGAGCAGTACTTC.

The chain carries TRBV5-1 and TRBJ1-1; TRBD1 is a possible D gene (5 bases). Trimming removed 4 bases at V and 1 base at J, with 14 bases between. Germline assignment: CDR1 SGHRS and CDR2 YFSETQ. The CDR3 consists of 15 residues. This CDR3 is CASSQFGGSNTEAFF. The CDR3 DNA sequence: TGCGCCAGCAGCCAGTTCGGGGGTTCGAACACTGAAGCTTTCTTT.

The J gene is TRBJ2-1, the V gene TRBV7-3; 9 nucleotides match TRBD1. Germline trimming cut 2 bases from V and 7 bases from J; bases unmatched to any gene: 3. CDR1 and CDR2 (germline): SGHTA, FQGTGA. The CDR3 is 14 residues long. Here the CDR3 reads CASSLGTGQNEQFF. CDR3 nucleotide sequence: TGTGCCAGCAGCTTAGGGACAGGGCAAAATGAGCAGTTCTTC.

This clone was detected only a few times. The chain couples TRBV5-1 to TRBJ2-7; 9 positions match TRBD1. Looked up from germline, CDR1 is SGHRS and CDR2 is YFSETQ. J gave up 5 bases and V 4 bases, and 10 bases lay outside the gene matches. The CDR3 sequence is 15 residues long. CDR3 sequence (DNA): TGCGCCAGCAGCACGGGGACAGGGAAGATCCACGAGCAGTACTTC. Translation: CASSTGTGKIHEQYF.

The chain links TRBV2 to TRBJ2-4; possibly TRBD1 for D (6 bases). The CDR3 is 16 residues long. V lost 2 bases and J 0 bases, leaving 11 bases between the germline ends. Per the germline V gene, CDR1 is SNHLY and CDR2 is FYNNEI. The CDR3 spells CASSEWLGAAKNIQYF. CDR3 DNA: TGTGCCAGCAGTGAATGGTTGGGGGCAGCCAAAAACATTCAGTACTTC.

This chain joins TRBV7-2 and TRBJ1-1; D gene ambiguous. V lost 1 base and J lost 8, with 11 bases in between. Germline CDR1 is SGHTA and CDR2 is FQGNSA. This CDR3 is built from 13 residues. The DNA for the CDR3 is TGTGCCAGCAGCTTAGTAGCGGGCCCCGAAGCTTTCTTT. Residues: CASSLVAGPEAFF.

This clone occurred a few times. CDR3 in amino acids: CASSLEPQPQHF. CDR3 nucleotide sequence: TGTGCCAGCAGCTTAGAGCCTCAGCCCCAGCATTTT. The chain employs TRBV7-9 and TRBJ1-5; D gene ambiguous. CDR1 and CDR2 from the germline V gene are SEHNR and FQNEAQ (reference sequence). CDR3 length: 12 residues. V lost 1 base, J lost 6 bases, and 4 bases lay in between.

The genes are TRBV6-5 and TRBJ2-1; perhaps TRBD1 as D (6 bases). The germline gives CDR1 MNHEY, CDR2 SVGAGI. Trimming stripped 7 bases from V and 0 bases from J, with 10 bases between. The CDR3 loop spans 14 amino acids. The CDR3 nucleotides are TGTGCCAGCATACAGGGTGGCTCCTACAATGAGCAGTTCTTC. This codes for CASIQGGSYNEQFF.

The V gene is TRBV7-2, the J gene TRBJ1-4; no clear D gene. The CDR3 has 14 residues. CDR1 SGHTA and CDR2 FQGNSA come from the germline V gene. The V end was cut by 5 bases, the J end by 5 bases, with 12 bases between. The CDR3 DNA sequence: TGTGCCAGCAGCCAAGAATCGAGAAATGAAAAACTGTTTTTT. Translating gives CASSQESRNEKLFF.

This CDR3 is CASSPGQGGTGNTIYF. The CDR3 DNA reads as TGTGCCAGCTCGCCGGGACAGGGGGGAACTGGAAACACCATATATTTT. The chain carries TRBV18 and TRBJ1-3; 11 positions match TRBD1. This CDR3 has 16 residues. The ends lost 6 bases at V and 2 bases at J; junction bases unmatched: 6. Germline V CDR1 and CDR2: KGHSH, LQKENI.

This sequence joins TRBV28 and TRBJ2-6; 7 nucleotides align to TRBD1. Losses at the gene ends were 11 bases for V and 1 base for J; bases not matched to a gene: 5. The CDR3 spans 14 residues. Germline loops: CDR1 MDHEN, CDR2 SYDVKM. CDR3 loop: CACRDRSGANVLTF. In nucleotides, the CDR3 is TGTGCCTGCCGGGACAGATCTGGGGCCAACGTCCTGACTTTC.

CDR3 region: CASSPQGGFSGQAEAFF. CDR3 nucleotide sequence: TGTGCCAGCAGTCCCCAAGGGGGATTTAGTGGTCAGGCTGAAGCTTTCTTT. The J gene is TRBJ1-1, the V gene TRBV27; a possible D gene is TRBD1 (6 bases). V lost 5 bases and J lost 6, with 25 bases in between. This CDR3 spans 17 amino acids. CDR1 and CDR2 (germline): MNHEY, SMNVEV (reference sequence).

The gene calls are TRBV7-9 and TRBJ1-6; 8 nucleotides agree with TRBD1. CDR1 is SEHNR and CDR2 is FQNEAQ in the germline V gene (reference sequence). V shed 0 bases, J shed 9 bases, and the junction held 1 base outside the gene matches. This CDR3 comprises 14 residues. CDR3 in DNA: TGTGCCAGCAGCTTAGCCACAGGGGGTTCACCCCTCCACTTT. Translating it yields CASSLATGGSPLHF. Full variable domain (remainder filled in from reference TRBV7-9 and TRBJ1-6): DTGVSQNPRHKITKRGQNVTFRCDPISEHNRLYWYRQTLGQGPEFLTYFQNEAQLEKSRLLSDRFSAERPKGSFSTLEIQRTEQGDSAMYLCASSLATGGSPLHFGNGTRLTVT.

This clone was counted a few times. J is TRBJ1-1 and V is TRBV7-9; no definite D call. The germline V and J ends were trimmed by 2 bases and 7 bases, with 14 bases remaining between them. Germline lookup yields CDR1 SEHNR and CDR2 FQNEAQ (reference sequence). This CDR3 comprises 14 residues. The CDR3 DNA follows: TGTGCCAGCAGCTTATCTCCCGGGGAGGGTGAAGCTTTCTTT. Protein sequence: CASSLSPGEGEAFF.

The V gene is TRBV5-1, the J gene TRBJ2-5; TRBD2 matches 11 bases. V lost 4 bases to trimming and J lost 6 bases; unmatched junction nucleotides: 14. The germline V gene encodes CDR1 SGHRS and CDR2 YFSETQ. The CDR3 has 17 residues. The CDR3 is CASSRRTSGRSLQTQYF. In DNA form, the CDR3 reads TGCGCCAGCAGCCGGCGGACTAGCGGGCGGTCCCTCCAGACCCAGTACTTC.

J is TRBJ1-5 and V is TRBV4-2; no clear D. This CDR3 is 12 amino acids long. Looked up from germline, CDR1 is LGHNA and CDR2 is YNFKEQ. The germline V and J ends were trimmed by 8 bases and 12 bases, with 17 bases remaining between them. The CDR3 loop reads CASRPDNGVQHF. Written as DNA, the CDR3 is TGTGCCAGCCGCCCAGATAACGGGGTCCAGCATTTT.

The gene calls are TRBV5-1 and TRBJ2-3; D remains unclear. V was pared by 4 bases and J by 0 bases, with 9 bases between. The CDR3 has 14 amino acids. Germline V lookup: CDR1 SGHRS, CDR2 YFSETQ. CDR3 DNA sequence: TGCGCCAGCAGCAAGCTACCTAGCACAGATACGCAGTATTTT. The encoded protein is CASSKLPSTDTQYF.

In DNA, the CDR3 is TGTGCCAGCAGCTTACAGGGGCAGCCTGAAGCTTTCTTT. It yields the protein CASSLQGQPEAFF. The gene calls are TRBV5-8 and TRBJ1-1; 7 bases agree with TRBD1. The germline CDR1 and CDR2 sequences are SGHTS and YDEGEE. V lost 2 bases, J lost 6 bases, and 4 bases stayed unmatched. The CDR3 is 13 residues long.

The rearrangement joins TRBV15 to TRBJ2-3, with D possibly matching TRBD2 (6 bases). CDR1 LNHNV and CDR2 YYDKDF come from the germline V gene (reference sequence). This CDR3 comprises 14 residues. V lost 0 bases and J 3 bases, leaving 7 bases between the germline ends. As DNA, the CDR3 is TGTGCCACCAGCAGAGACGGGGGAACAGATACGCAGTATTTT. It codes for CATSRDGGTDTQYF.

The chain uses TRBV5-1 and TRBJ2-5, with D maybe TRBD1 (5 bases). In germline, CDR1 is SGHRS, CDR2 YFSETQ. V lost 7 bases and J 3 bases, leaving 13 bases between the germline ends. This CDR3 region has 13 residues. DNA of the CDR3: TGCGCCAGCGGGGCCCCCCCTAAAGAGACCCAGTACTTC. Protein sequence: CASGAPPKETQYF.